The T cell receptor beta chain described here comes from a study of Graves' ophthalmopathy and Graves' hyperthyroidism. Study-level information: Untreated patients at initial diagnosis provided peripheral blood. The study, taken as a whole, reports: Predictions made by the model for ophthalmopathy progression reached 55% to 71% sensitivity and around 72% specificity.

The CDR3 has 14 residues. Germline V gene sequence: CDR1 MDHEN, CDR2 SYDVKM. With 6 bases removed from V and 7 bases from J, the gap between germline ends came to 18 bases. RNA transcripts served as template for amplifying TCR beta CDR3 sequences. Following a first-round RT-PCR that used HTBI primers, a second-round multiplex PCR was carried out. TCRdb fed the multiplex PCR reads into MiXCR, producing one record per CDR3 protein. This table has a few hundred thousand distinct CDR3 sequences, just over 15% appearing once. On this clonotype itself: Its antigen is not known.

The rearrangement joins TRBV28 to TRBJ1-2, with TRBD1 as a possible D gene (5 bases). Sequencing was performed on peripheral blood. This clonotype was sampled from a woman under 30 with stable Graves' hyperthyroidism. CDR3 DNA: TGTGCCAGCAGGGGAGGGACGGATAACGCTGGCTACACCTTC. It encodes CASRGGTDNAGYTF.